This is a list of T cell receptor beta chains from one sample in a study of T-cell memory formation after mild COVID-19. TCRdb re-derived calls from the 5' RACE reads in MiXCR, one entry per CDR3 protein. The repertoire holds more than 250,000 distinct CDR3 sequences, with approximately 19% as singletons. The sequencing sample was made of PBMCs or a T cell subset sorted from them (not recorded which). The receptors were gathered from a man aged 18 to 29 who had mild COVID-19 (a few samples of this study predate the infection). Cell type and time point are not known. CDR3s include the opening cysteine and the closing phenylalanine or tryptophan. The D gene is left open where the match is weak. Size values are once, few and many counts, or a class for expanded clones, and some rows have none.

DNA: TGTGCCAGCAGGACACGACTTGAGGGTGAAGCTTTCTTT
CDR3: CASRTRLEGEAFF
size: -
length: 13
V: TRBV6-5
D: -
J: TRBJ1-1

DNA: TGTGCCAGCAGCTTAGACTCTCGCCATACGCAGTATTTT
CDR3: CASSLDSRHTQYF
size: -
length: 13
V: TRBV7-2
D: -
J: TRBJ2-3

DNA: TGTGCCAGCAGTTACTCGAGGCAGGCCAACTATGGCTACACCTTC
CDR3: CASSYSRQANYGYTF
size: -
length: 15
V: TRBV6-6
D: -
J: TRBJ1-2

DNA: TGCGCCAGCAGCTTGGAGGCCACAGGGGTTGGCTACACCTTC
CDR3: CASSLEATGVGYTF
size: few
length: 14
V: TRBV5-1
D: TRBD1
J: TRBJ1-2

DNA: TGTGCCAGCAGCCAGTCCGGGACAGGGGTTTTTCAGCCCCAGCATTTT
CDR3: CASSQSGTGVFQPQHF
size: many
length: 16
V: TRBV3-1
D: TRBD1
J: TRBJ1-5

DNA: TGTGCCAGCAGTAACAATCTAGCGGGGGGTTATGAGACCCAGTACTTC
CDR3: CASSNNLAGGYETQYF
size: many
length: 16
V: TRBV6-5
D: TRBD2
J: TRBJ2-5

DNA: TGCAGTGCTAGAGTTGGAGGCGGGAACACTGAAGCTTTCTTT
CDR3: CSARVGGGNTEAFF
size: -
length: 14
V: TRBV20-1
D: -
J: TRBJ1-1

DNA: TGCAGCGTTGAAGTCCCGGACAGGGCAAGAGCTTTCTTT
CDR3: CSVEVPDRARAFF
size: few
length: 13
V: TRBV29-1
D: TRBD1
J: TRBJ1-1

DNA: TGTGCCACCGACGAGGAGCACAACACTGAAGCTTTCTTT
CDR3: CATDEEHNTEAFF
size: -
length: 13
V: TRBV24-1
D: -
J: TRBJ1-1

DNA: TGTGCCAGCAGCACGGCTAGTGGTGCAGATACGCAGTATTTT
CDR3: CASSTASGADTQYF
size: -
length: 14
V: TRBV7-2
D: -
J: TRBJ2-3

DNA: TGCAGTGCTAGAGATAGAACAGGGAACTATGGCTACACCTTC
CDR3: CSARDRTGNYGYTF
size: few
length: 14
V: TRBV20-1
D: -
J: TRBJ1-2

DNA: TGTGCCAGCAGCGCCCGGGGACTAGCGCCCTACAATGAGCAGTTCTTC
CDR3: CASSARGLAPYNEQFF
size: many
length: 16
V: TRBV7-3
D: TRBD2
J: TRBJ2-1

DNA: TGTGCCAGCAACCCTACCCCCACGGGACAGGACACAGATACGCAGTATTTT
CDR3: CASNPTPTGQDTDTQYF
size: -
length: 17
V: TRBV4-2
D: TRBD1
J: TRBJ2-3

DNA: TGTGCCAGCTCACCACCCGCTAGCGGAGGGGAGCAGTTCTTC
CDR3: CASSPPASGGEQFF
size: few
length: 14
V: TRBV18
D: TRBD2
J: TRBJ2-1

DNA: TGTGCCAGCAGCTCCGACAGGGAGAGTGCTGGGGCCAACGTCCTGACTTTC
CDR3: CASSSDRESAGANVLTF
size: -
length: 17
V: TRBV7-9
D: TRBD1
J: TRBJ2-6

DNA: TGCGCCAGCACACGCGAGGGGACAAACTATGGCTACACCTTC
CDR3: CASTREGTNYGYTF
size: few
length: 14
V: TRBV5-1
D: -
J: TRBJ1-2

DNA: TGCAGTGCTAGTCACCCACGGGGGGCCTTGAACTATGGCTACACCTTC
CDR3: CSASHPRGALNYGYTF
size: -
length: 16
V: TRBV20-1
D: -
J: TRBJ1-2

DNA: TGCGCCAGCAGCAGAGGACTAGCGGGGGGGCCCGGGACAGATACGCAGTATTTT
CDR3: CASSRGLAGGPGTDTQYF
size: -
length: 18
V: TRBV5-1
D: TRBD2
J: TRBJ2-3

DNA: TGTGCCAGCAGTGTTTATGGCAATCAGCCCCAGCATTTT
CDR3: CASSVYGNQPQHF
size: -
length: 13
V: TRBV28
D: -
J: TRBJ1-5

DNA: TGTGCCAGCAGCTATACAGGGGGCGGCGCTGAAGCTTTCTTT
CDR3: CASSYTGGGAEAFF
size: -
length: 14
V: TRBV7-9
D: TRBD1
J: TRBJ1-1

DNA: TGTGCCAGCAGTTACTCGAAGATCATGAACACTGAAGCTTTCTTT
CDR3: CASSYSKIMNTEAFF
size: few
length: 15
V: TRBV6-5
D: -
J: TRBJ1-1

DNA: TGTGCCAGCAGCCCGGGACGGGAGGACTTT
CDR3: CASSPGREDF
size: -
length: 10
V: TRBV4-2
D: -
J: TRBJ1-6

DNA: TGCGCCAGCAGCTTGGAAGGGCCCAGCTCCTACAATGAGCAGTTCTTC
CDR3: CASSLEGPSSYNEQFF
size: -
length: 16
V: TRBV5-1
D: -
J: TRBJ2-1

DNA: TGTGCCAGTCGGGACACCACCGGGGAGCTGTTTTTT
CDR3: CASRDTTGELFF
size: -
length: 12
V: TRBV2
D: -
J: TRBJ2-2

DNA: TGTGCCAGCAGGCCTACCGGGACAAACACCGGGGAGCTGTTTTTT
CDR3: CASRPTGTNTGELFF
size: few
length: 15
V: TRBV6-5
D: -
J: TRBJ2-2

DNA: TGCGCCAGCAGCTTCCTCAGGGACTCTTATAATTCACCCCTCCACTTT
CDR3: CASSFLRDSYNSPLHF
size: -
length: 16
V: TRBV5-1
D: -
J: TRBJ1-6

DNA: TGTGCCAGCAGCCAGCAACCCGGGCTCGTATTATTT
CDR3: CASSQQPGLVLF
size: few
length: 12
V: TRBV14
D: -
J: TRBJ1-5

DNA: TGTGCCAGCAGCTTGCAGGGGCCCTCTTACTACAATGAGCAGTTCTTC
CDR3: CASSLQGPSYYNEQFF
size: -
length: 16
V: TRBV5-5
D: -
J: TRBJ2-1

DNA: TGTGCCACCAGTGACCCGGGACTAGCCGGCACAGATACGCAGTATTTT
CDR3: CATSDPGLAGTDTQYF
size: few
length: 16
V: TRBV24-1
D: TRBD2
J: TRBJ2-3

DNA: TGTGCCACCAGTACCGGGACGGAAGAGACCCAGTACTTC
CDR3: CATSTGTEETQYF
size: -
length: 13
V: TRBV24-1
D: -
J: TRBJ2-5

DNA: TGTGCCAGCAGTCCTAGGGGGATGACCGGGGAGCTGTTTTTT
CDR3: CASSPRGMTGELFF
size: -
length: 14
V: TRBV6-2/TRBV6-3
D: -
J: TRBJ2-2

DNA: TGCGCCAGCCGCAACCACTCTCCACACGTCGGCTACACCTTC
CDR3: CASRNHSPHVGYTF
size: few
length: 14
V: TRBV4-1
D: -
J: TRBJ1-2

DNA: TGTGCCAGCTCAACGCCCAGGGGCTCCTATAATTCACCCCTCCACTTT
CDR3: CASSTPRGSYNSPLHF
size: many
length: 16
V: TRBV18
D: -
J: TRBJ1-6

DNA: TGTGCCAGCAGCCAGGGGCCGATAAGGGTTAGGGAAAAACTGTTTTTT
CDR3: CASSQGPIRVREKLFF
size: -
length: 16
V: TRBV3-1
D: -
J: TRBJ1-4

DNA: TGCAGTGCTAGATTAGGACTAGCGGTAGATACGCAGTATTTT
CDR3: CSARLGLAVDTQYF
size: -
length: 14
V: TRBV20-1
D: TRBD2
J: TRBJ2-3

DNA: TGTGCCAGCAGCCGGGCCCCTCCAGGTACGCAGTATTTT
CDR3: CASSRAPPGTQYF
size: few
length: 13
V: TRBV5-5
D: -
J: TRBJ2-3

DNA: TGTGCCAGCAGTACCCGGACACCGCACGAGCAGTACTTC
CDR3: CASSTRTPHEQYF
size: few
length: 13
V: TRBV6-2/TRBV6-3
D: -
J: TRBJ2-7

DNA: TGTGCCAGCAGTGGGGGACTTGGCACCGGGGAGCTGTTTTTT
CDR3: CASSGGLGTGELFF
size: few
length: 14
V: TRBV6-1
D: -
J: TRBJ2-2

DNA: TGCAGTGCTAGGACTCAACAGGGGAACACTGAAGCTTTCTTT
CDR3: CSARTQQGNTEAFF
size: -
length: 14
V: TRBV20-1
D: -
J: TRBJ1-1

DNA: TGTGCCAGCAGGACCGGGACTGGTACCTACGAGCAGTACTTC
CDR3: CASRTGTGTYEQYF
size: -
length: 14
V: TRBV6-2/TRBV6-3
D: -
J: TRBJ2-7

DNA: TGTGCCAGCAGTCAGGACAGCGGATATCAGCCCCAGCATTTT
CDR3: CASSQDSGYQPQHF
size: -
length: 14
V: TRBV2
D: -
J: TRBJ1-5

DNA: TGCGCCAGCAGGGATAGTACTAGCGGGATAGGCACAGATACGCAGTATTTT
CDR3: CASRDSTSGIGTDTQYF
size: -
length: 17
V: TRBV5-1
D: TRBD2
J: TRBJ2-3

DNA: TGTGCCAGCAGAAAGGACAGGGGTAATTCACCCCTCCACTTT
CDR3: CASRKDRGNSPLHF
size: -
length: 14
V: TRBV2
D: TRBD1
J: TRBJ1-6